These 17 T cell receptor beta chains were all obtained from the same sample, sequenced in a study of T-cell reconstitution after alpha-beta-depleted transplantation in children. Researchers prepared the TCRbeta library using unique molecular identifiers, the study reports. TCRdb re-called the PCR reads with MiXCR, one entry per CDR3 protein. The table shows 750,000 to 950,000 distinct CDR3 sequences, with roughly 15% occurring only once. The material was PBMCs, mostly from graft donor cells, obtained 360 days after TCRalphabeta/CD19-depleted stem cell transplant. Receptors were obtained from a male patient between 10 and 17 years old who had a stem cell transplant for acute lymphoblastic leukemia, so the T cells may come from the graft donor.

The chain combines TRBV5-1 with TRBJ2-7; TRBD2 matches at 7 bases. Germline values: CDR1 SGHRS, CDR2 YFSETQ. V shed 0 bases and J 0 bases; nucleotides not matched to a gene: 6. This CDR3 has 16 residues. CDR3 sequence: CASSLDAGVDSYEQYF. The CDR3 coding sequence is TGCGCCAGCAGCTTGGACGCGGGAGTCGACTCCTACGAGCAGTACTTC.

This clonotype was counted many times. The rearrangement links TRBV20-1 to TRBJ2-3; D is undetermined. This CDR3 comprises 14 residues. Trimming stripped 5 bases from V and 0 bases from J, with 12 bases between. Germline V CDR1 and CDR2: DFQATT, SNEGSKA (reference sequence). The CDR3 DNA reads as TGCAGTGCTTACCATTGGGTGAGCACAGATACGCAGTATTTT. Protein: CSAYHWVSTDTQYF.

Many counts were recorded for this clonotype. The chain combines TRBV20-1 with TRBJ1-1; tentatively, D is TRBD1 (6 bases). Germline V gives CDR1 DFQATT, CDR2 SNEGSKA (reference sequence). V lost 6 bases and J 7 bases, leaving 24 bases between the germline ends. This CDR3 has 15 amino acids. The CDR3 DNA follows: TGCAGTGCAATCTCCTGGTCACAGGGAGGGCTTGAAGCTTTCTTT. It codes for CSAISWSQGGLEAFF.

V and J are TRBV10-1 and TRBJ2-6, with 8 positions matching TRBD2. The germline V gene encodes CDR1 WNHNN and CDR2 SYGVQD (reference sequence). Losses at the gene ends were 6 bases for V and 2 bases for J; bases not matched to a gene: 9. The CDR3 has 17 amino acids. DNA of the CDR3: TGCGCCAGCAGCCCGGGACTAGTAACCCCTGGGGCCAACGTCCTGACTTTC. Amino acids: CASSPGLVTPGANVLTF.

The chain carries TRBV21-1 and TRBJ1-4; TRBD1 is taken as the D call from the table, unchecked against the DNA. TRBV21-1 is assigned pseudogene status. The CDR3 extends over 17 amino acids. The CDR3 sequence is CASSKATGGMDNEKLFF. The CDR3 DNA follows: TGTGCCAGCAGCAAAGCCACAGGGGGAATGGACAATGAAAAACTGTTTTTT.

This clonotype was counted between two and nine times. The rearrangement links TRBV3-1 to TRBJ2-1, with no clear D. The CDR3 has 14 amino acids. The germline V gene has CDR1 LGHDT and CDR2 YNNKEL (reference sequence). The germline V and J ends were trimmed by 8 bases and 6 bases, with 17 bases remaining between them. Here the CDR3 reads CASLKDGDLNEQFF. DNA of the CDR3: TGTGCCAGCCTCAAAGACGGCGATCTCAATGAGCAGTTCTTC.

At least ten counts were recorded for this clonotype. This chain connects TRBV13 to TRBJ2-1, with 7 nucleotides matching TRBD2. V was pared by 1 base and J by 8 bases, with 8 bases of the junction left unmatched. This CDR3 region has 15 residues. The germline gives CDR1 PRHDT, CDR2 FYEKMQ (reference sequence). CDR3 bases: TGTGCCAGCAGCTTAGCGGGGGGACGCCCCCATGAGCAGTTCTTC. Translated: CASSLAGGRPHEQFF.

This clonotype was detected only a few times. The CDR3 loop is CSVEGRGLGDEQFF. The CDR3 DNA is TGCAGCGTTGAAGGAAGGGGGCTTGGGGATGAGCAGTTCTTC. This chain joins TRBV29-1 and TRBJ2-1, with TRBD1 matching 7 bases. CDR1 and CDR2 (germline): SQVTM, ANQGSEA. With 1 base clipped from V and 8 bases from J, the junction kept 8 bases outside the gene matches. The CDR3 has 14 amino acids.

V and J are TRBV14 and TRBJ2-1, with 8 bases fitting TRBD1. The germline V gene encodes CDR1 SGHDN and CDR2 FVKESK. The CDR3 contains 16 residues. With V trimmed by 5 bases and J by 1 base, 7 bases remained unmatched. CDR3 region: CASSYPNRGSYNEQFF. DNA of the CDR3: TGTGCCAGCAGCTACCCCAACAGGGGGTCCTACAATGAGCAGTTCTTC.

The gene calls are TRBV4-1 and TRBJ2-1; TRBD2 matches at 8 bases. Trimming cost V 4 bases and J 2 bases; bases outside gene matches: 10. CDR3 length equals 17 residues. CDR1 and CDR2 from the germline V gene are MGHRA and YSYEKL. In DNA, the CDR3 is TGCGCCAGCAGCCCCTCAGGCGGGAGGCGAGCCTACAATGAGCAGTTCTTC. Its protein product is CASSPSGGRRAYNEQFF.

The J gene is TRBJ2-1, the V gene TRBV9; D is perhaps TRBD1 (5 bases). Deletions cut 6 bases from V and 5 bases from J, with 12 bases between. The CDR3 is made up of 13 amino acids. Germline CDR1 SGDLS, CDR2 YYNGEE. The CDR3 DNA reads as TGTGCCAGCAACAAAGACAGCCACAATGAGCAGTTCTTC. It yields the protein CASNKDSHNEQFF.

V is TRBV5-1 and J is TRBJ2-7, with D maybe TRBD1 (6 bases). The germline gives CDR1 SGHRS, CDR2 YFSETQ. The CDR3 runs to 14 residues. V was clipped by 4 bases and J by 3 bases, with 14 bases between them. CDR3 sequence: CASSPQGWDYEQYF. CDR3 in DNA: TGCGCCAGCAGCCCACAGGGATGGGACTACGAGCAGTACTTC.

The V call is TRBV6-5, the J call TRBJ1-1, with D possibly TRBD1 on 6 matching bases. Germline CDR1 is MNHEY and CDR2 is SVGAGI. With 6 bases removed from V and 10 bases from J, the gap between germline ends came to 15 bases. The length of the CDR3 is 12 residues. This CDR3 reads CASRLLQGAAFF. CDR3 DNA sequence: TGTGCCAGCAGATTATTACAGGGTGCAGCTTTCTTT.

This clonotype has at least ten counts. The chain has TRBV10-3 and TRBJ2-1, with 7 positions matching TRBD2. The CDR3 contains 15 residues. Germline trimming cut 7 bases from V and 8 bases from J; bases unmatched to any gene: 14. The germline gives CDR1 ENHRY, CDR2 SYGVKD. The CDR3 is CAIMGAGKSGDEQFF. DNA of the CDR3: TGTGCCATCATGGGAGCGGGAAAGTCGGGGGATGAGCAGTTCTTC.

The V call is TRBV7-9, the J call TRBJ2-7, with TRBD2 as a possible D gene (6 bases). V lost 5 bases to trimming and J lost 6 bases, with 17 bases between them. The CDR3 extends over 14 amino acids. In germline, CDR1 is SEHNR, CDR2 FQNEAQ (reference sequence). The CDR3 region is CASSRPFLAPEQYF. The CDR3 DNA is TGTGCCAGCAGCCGCCCTTTTCTAGCGCCCGAGCAGTACTTC.

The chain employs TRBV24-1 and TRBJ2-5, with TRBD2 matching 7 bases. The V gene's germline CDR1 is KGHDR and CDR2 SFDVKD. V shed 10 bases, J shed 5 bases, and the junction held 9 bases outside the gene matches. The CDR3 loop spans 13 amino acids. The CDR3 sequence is CATEDGGMETQYF. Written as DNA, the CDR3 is TGTGCCACTGAGGACGGGGGGATGGAGACCCAGTACTTC.

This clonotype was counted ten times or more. CDR3 sequence reads: CASSPGYTGELFF. CDR3 DNA sequence: TGTGCCAGCAGCCCCGGTTACACCGGGGAGCTGTTTTTT. V and J are TRBV9 and TRBJ2-2; unclear D gene. This CDR3 comprises 13 residues. Germline CDR1 SGDLS, CDR2 YYNGEE. V was clipped by 4 bases and J by 3 bases, with 7 bases between them.